Following are 3 T cell receptor beta chains from one sample sequenced in a study of cytomegalovirus exposure and HLA in healthy donors. PCR used 60 Vbeta primers and 13 Jbeta primers. Sequencing used immunoSEQ multiplex PCR; TCRdb keeps in-frame clones, though not all of them. The profile covers more than 110,000 clones, with 80% appearing a single time and roughly 2.2% taken by the ten largest. Material for sequencing was PBMCs. These receptor sequences come from a man aged 30 to 45 in good health and CMV-seronegative.

CDR3 DNA: TGTGCCCGCTACCGGCACAGGGACAATTCACCCCTCCACTTT. This translates into CARYRHRDNSPLHF. V usage is TRBV6-4 and J usage is TRBJ1-6; TRBD1 is a possible D gene (6 bases). V lost 11 bases and J lost 7, with 18 bases in between. Germline V gives CDR1 MRHNA, CDR2 SNTAGT. The CDR3 runs 14 residues.

The CDR3: CASSQLRGAGQTQYF. CDR3 nucleotide sequence: TGTGCCAGCAGCCAGTTGCGGGGGGCCGGGCAGACCCAGTACTTC. The chain recombines TRBV14 with TRBJ2-5; TRBD2 aligns across 8 bases. The CDR3 spans 15 residues. The V gene's germline CDR1 is SGHDN and CDR2 FVKESK. J lost 6 bases, V lost 3 bases, and 9 bases had no gene match.

This chain joins TRBV7-9 and TRBJ2-7, with D maybe TRBD2 (5 bases). Germline V gives CDR1 SEHNR, CDR2 FQNEAQ (reference sequence). V lost 2 bases and J lost 2, with 16 bases in between. CDR3 length: 16 amino acids. The CDR3 nucleotides read TGTGCCAGCAGCTTAAGAGGGAGAGGGAATACCTACGAGCAGTACTTC. Translation gives CASSLRGRGNTYEQYF.